The clone carrying this TCR beta chain was counted between two and nine times. Each CDR3 protein gets one entry after TCRdb re-called the 5' RACE reads with MiXCR. The sample holds about 150,000 distinct CDR3 sequences; roughly 13% are singletons and the top ten take approximately 3.5%. The sample belongs to a study of T-cell memory formation after mild COVID-19. The trim removed 2 bases at V and 6 bases at J, leaving 10 bases unmatched. The CDR3 totals 15 residues. Germline V gene sequence: CDR1 MNHEY, CDR2 SVGAGI. Sequencing was carried out using PBMCs or a T cell subset sorted from them (not recorded which). This rearrangement joins TRBV6-5 to TRBJ2-7, with 7 bases lining up with TRBD1. The TCR comes from a young man who had mild COVID-19 (a few samples of this study predate the infection). Cell type and time point are not known. The CDR3 DNA sequence: TGTGCCAGCAGTTACGTAGGGGTAGGGGGCAGCGAGCAGTACTTC. Translating it yields CASSYVGVGGSEQYF.